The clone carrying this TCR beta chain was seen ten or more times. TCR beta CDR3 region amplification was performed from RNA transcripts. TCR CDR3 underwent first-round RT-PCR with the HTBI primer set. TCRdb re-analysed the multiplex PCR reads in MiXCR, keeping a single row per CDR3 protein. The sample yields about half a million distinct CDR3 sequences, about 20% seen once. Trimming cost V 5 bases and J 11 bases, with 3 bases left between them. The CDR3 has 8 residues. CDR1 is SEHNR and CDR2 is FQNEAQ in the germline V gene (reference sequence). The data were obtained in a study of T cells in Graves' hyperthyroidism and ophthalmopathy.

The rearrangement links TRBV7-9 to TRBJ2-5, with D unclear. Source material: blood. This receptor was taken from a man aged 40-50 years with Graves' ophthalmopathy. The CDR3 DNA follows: TGTGCCAGCAGCCCTCAGTACTTC. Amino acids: CASSPQYF.